Described below is a single TCR beta chain sequence and its context. Its specific antigen is unknown. No much larger clone exists at a distance of one base, and base qualities are not known. Here V drops 7 bases and J drops 2 bases, and the junction holds 8 bases not matched to any gene. The CDR3 runs 13 residues from the cysteine to the phenylalanine. The retained sequence is limited to the CDR3, 39 bases, with the frame set at the first base. According to the germline V gene, CDR1 reads SQVTM and CDR2 reads ANQGSEA. For every enrolled patient, mismatch repair deficiency was confirmed by either polymerase chain reaction or immunohistochemistry. TCR sequencing was performed for a few patients who responded to pembrolizumab therapy. In the phase II trial, pembrolizumab PD-1 blockade was tested prospectively in advanced mismatch repair-deficient cancers, no matter which tissue of origin the cancers came from. Peripheral blood T cell samples were gathered serially, both before PD-1 blockade started and at multiple time points afterward. Blood sampling times were reported as weeks after the first pembrolizumab dose.

Libraries came from the immunoSEQ multiplex PCR assay. Held by TCRdb, this immuneACCESS table contains in-frame sequences only and omits some clones. Under half of the omission traces to an unresolved V gene where checked; the cause of the rest is unknown. Recorded for this sample are around 16,000 clones; roughly four fifths of them occurred a single time. 3.4% of the sample lies in the top ten. This sample is part of a study of PD-1 blockade in mismatch repair-deficient tumors (dated by TCRdb to about 2017). With respect to the entire study: Between September 2013 and late 2016, the trial enrolled about 78 consecutive patients with some twelve types of mismatch repair-deficient cancer, all of whom had received prior treatment and were progressing. Tumor-associated T cell clones in the peripheral blood of patients responding to PD-1 blockade were tracked using deep sequencing of TCR CDR3 regions. Overall results and qualifications from the work: Tumor-resident clones, often undetectable in blood before treatment, expanded rapidly after pembrolizumab and then contracted, generally before radiologic responses.

The sequences come from PBMCs, collected 4 weeks after starting pembrolizumab. Recombination connected TRBV29-1 to TRBJ2-7; 7 nucleotides in the junction match TRBD2. The clonotype was recovered from an adult with mismatch repair-deficient cancer. In nucleotide form, the sequence is TGCAGCGCCCAATGGACTAGTACCTACGAGCAGTACTTC. It is translated as CSAQWTSTYEQYF.